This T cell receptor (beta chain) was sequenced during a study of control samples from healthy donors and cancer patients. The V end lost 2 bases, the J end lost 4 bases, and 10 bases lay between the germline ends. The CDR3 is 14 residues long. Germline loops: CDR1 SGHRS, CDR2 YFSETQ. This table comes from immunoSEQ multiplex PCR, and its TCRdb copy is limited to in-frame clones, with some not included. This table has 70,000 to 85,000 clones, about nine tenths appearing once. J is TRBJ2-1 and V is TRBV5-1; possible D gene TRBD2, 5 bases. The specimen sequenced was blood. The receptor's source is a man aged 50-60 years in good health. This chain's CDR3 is CASSLGLEYNEQFF. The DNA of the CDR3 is TGCGCCAGCAGCTTAGGACTCGAATACAATGAGCAGTTCTTC. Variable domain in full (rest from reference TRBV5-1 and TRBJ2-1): KAGVTQTPRYLIKTRGQQVTLSCSPISGHRSVSWYQQTPGQGLQFLFEYFSETQRNKGNFPGRFSGRQFSNSRSEMNVSTLELGDSALYLCASSLGLEYNEQFFGPGTRLTVL.